This T cell receptor (beta chain) was captured in a study of T-cell reconstitution after alpha-beta-depleted transplantation in children. Study-level results: Several hundred rapidly expanded clones from non-depleted graft cells reportedly supplied alpha-beta T cells about two months post-transplant. In some patients, recipient T cells and intrathymic progenitors surviving conditioning explained high day-60 diversity. Newly produced T cells mostly provided counts and TCRbeta diversity after one year, as hyperexpanded clones declined.

In its sample, this clonotype was seen a few times. The target antigen is unknown. V was clipped by 3 bases and J by 7 bases, with 13 bases between them. There are 12 residues in the CDR3. CDR1 SQVTM and CDR2 ANQGSEA come from the germline V gene. The library targeted TCRbeta and was prepared with unique molecular identifiers. TCRdb reprocessed the PCR reads with MiXCR, giving one entry per CDR3 protein. This sample has around 450,000 distinct CDR3 sequences, with about 10% found just once. This sequence joins TRBV29-1 and TRBJ2-7; tentatively, D is TRBD1 or TRBD2 (7 bases each). The origin of this receptor is a child between 2 and 9 years old with inherited bone marrow failure, due to receive a stem cell transplant. The input for sequencing was PBMCs, taken before TCRalphabeta/CD19-depleted stem cell transplant. The CDR3 is CSVDRQGGEQYF. CDR3 in DNA: TGCAGCGTTGATCGTCAGGGGGGGGAGCAGTACTTC.